These 32 T cell receptor beta chains share one sample of origin, sequenced in a study of CD4+ T cells in melanoma. Generated by immunoSEQ multiplex PCR, the TCRdb table keeps only in-frame clones and is missing some. Of roughly 21,000 clones detected, about 77% appear once; the ten largest clones hold approximately 9.8%. These receptors all come from a human donor with melanoma.

V is TRBV2 and J is TRBJ2-2; D gene uncertain. Trimming removed 8 bases from V and 5 bases from J, with 12 bases in between. This CDR3 has 13 amino acids. CDR1 is SNHLY and CDR2 is FYNNEI in the germline V gene. The CDR3 sequence: CASHKSATGELFF. The CDR3 DNA reads TGTGCCAGCCACAAGAGTGCGACCGGGGAGCTGTTTTTT.

CDR3 sequence reads: CASSSPSGGYEQYF. CDR3 in DNA: TGTGCCAGCAGCTCCCCTAGCGGGGGATACGAGCAGTACTTC. This sequence joins TRBV7-9 and TRBJ2-7; 10 bases are shared with TRBD2. V trimming: 4 bases; J trimming: 4 bases; junction bases outside the gene matches: 4. The CDR3 totals 14 residues. The germline gives CDR1 SEHNR, CDR2 FQNEAQ (reference sequence).

The chain is built from TRBV5-1 and TRBJ2-5, with TRBD2 matching 10 bases. CDR3 length: 16 amino acids. Germline assignment: CDR1 SGHRS and CDR2 YFSETQ. V shed 4 bases, J shed 6 bases, and the junction held 12 bases outside the gene matches. The chain's CDR3 is CASSLSHGTSVKTQYF. In DNA form, the CDR3 reads TGCGCCAGCAGCCTTTCACACGGGACTAGCGTGAAGACCCAGTACTTC. Looking up the rest from reference TRBV5-1 and TRBJ2-5 gives the full variable domain: KAGVTQTPRYLIKTRGQQVTLSCSPISGHRSVSWYQQTPGQGLQFLFEYFSETQRNKGNFPGRFSGRQFSNSRSEMNVSTLELGDSALYLCASSLSHGTSVKTQYFGPGTRLLVL.

This rearrangement joins TRBV7-2 to TRBJ2-7; D might be TRBD1 (6 bases). This CDR3 is built from 12 residues. Germline CDR1 SGHTA, CDR2 FQGNSA. The V end was cut by 2 bases, the J end by 13 bases, with 15 bases between. The CDR3 sequence: CASSLNRQESYF. CDR3 nucleotides: TGTGCCAGCAGCTTAAATAGACAGGAGTCATACTTC. Drawing the rest from reference TRBV7-2 and TRBJ2-7, the complete variable domain is GAGVSQSPSNKVTEKGKDVELRCDPISGHTALYWYRQSLGQGLEFLIYFQGNSAPDKSGLPSDRFSAERTGGSVSTLTIQRTQQEDSAVYLCASSLNRQESYFGPGTRLTVT.

This rearrangement joins TRBV6-1 to TRBJ1-2, with no clear D. Trimming took 7 bases from V and 2 from J, leaving 17 bases between them. The CDR3 covers 15 residues. Looked up from germline, CDR1 is MNHNS and CDR2 is SASEGT. CDR3 DNA sequence: TGTGCCAGCAATCTGACTCCCACCCTGAACTATGGCTACACCTTC. This codes for CASNLTPTLNYGYTF.

The chain joins TRBV7-8 to TRBJ2-7; 8 nucleotides line up with TRBD2. Germline V gene lookup returns CDR1 SGHVS and CDR2 FQNEAQ. With 3 bases clipped from V and 7 bases from J, the junction kept 17 bases outside the gene matches. There are 17 residues in the CDR3. For the CDR3, the DNA is TGTGCCAGCAGCTTTAACTCCGGGACTAGGGGCTCCTGGGAGCAGTACTTC. It codes for CASSFNSGTRGSWEQYF.

This chain uses TRBV4-1 with TRBJ1-5; 8 bases are shared with TRBD1. This CDR3 region has 14 residues. Germline V lookup: CDR1 MGHRA, CDR2 YSYEKL. Losses at the gene ends were 0 bases for V and 9 bases for J; bases not matched to a gene: 4. CDR3 sequence: CASSQDQGARPQHF. CDR3 nucleotide sequence: TGCGCCAGCAGCCAAGATCAGGGGGCAAGGCCCCAGCATTTT.

The rearrangement joins TRBV29-1 to TRBJ1-2; D call uncertain. The CDR3 is 12 amino acids. Deletions cut 4 bases from V and 4 bases from J, with 10 bases between. Germline V gene lookup returns CDR1 SQVTM and CDR2 ANQGSEA. As DNA, the CDR3 is TGCAGCGTTGTTGCAGGATCCTATGGCTACACCTTC. Translation: CSVVAGSYGYTF.

This chain connects TRBV4-2 to TRBJ2-5, with 12 bases lining up with TRBD2. The CDR3 is made up of 14 amino acids. The germline gives CDR1 LGHNA, CDR2 YNFKEQ. The ends lost 1 base at V and 7 bases at J; junction bases unmatched: 1. CDR3 in amino acids: CASSQASGGGTQYF. The CDR3 DNA is TGTGCCAGCAGCCAAGCTAGCGGGGGGGGGACCCAGTACTTC.

This sequence joins TRBV18 and TRBJ1-1; D is uncertain. The CDR3 runs to 15 residues. Germline CDR1 reads KGHSH; CDR2 reads LQKENI. V was trimmed by 1 base and J by 0 bases, leaving 9 bases between them. For the CDR3, the DNA is TGTGCCAGCTCACCACGGATCTCCATGAACACTGAAGCTTTCTTT. Its translation is CASSPRISMNTEAFF. Supplemented by reference TRBV18 and TRBJ1-1, the full variable domain reads NAGVMQNPRHLVRRRGQEARLRCSPMKGHSHVYWYRQLPEEGLKFMVYLQKENIIDESGMPKERFSAEFPKEGPSILRIQQVVRGDSAAYFCASSPRISMNTEAFFGQGTRLTVV.

The V and J genes are TRBV29-1 and TRBJ1-2; 8 bases map to TRBD1. CDR1 and CDR2 from the germline V gene are SQVTM and ANQGSEA. The CDR3 loop spans 15 amino acids. J gave up 2 bases and V 3 bases, and 8 bases lay outside the gene matches. The CDR3 sequence: CSVDRLRQGNYGYTF. The CDR3 coding sequence is TGCAGCGTTGACCGGCTTAGACAGGGGAACTATGGCTACACCTTC.

V gene TRBV30 combines with J gene TRBJ2-6, with 7 bases identical to TRBD1. The CDR3 is 18 amino acids. Per the germline V gene, CDR1 is GTSNPN and CDR2 is SVGIG (reference sequence). Trimming took 4 bases from V and 0 from J; bases not matched to a gene: 12. The CDR3 here is CAWKRFRTGPSGANVLTF. The CDR3 DNA follows: TGTGCCTGGAAGCGGTTTCGGACAGGACCCTCTGGGGCCAACGTCCTGACTTTC.

This chain uses TRBV15 with TRBJ1-5, with 9 nucleotides matching TRBD1. CDR1 and CDR2 (germline): LNHNV, YYDKDF (reference sequence). Unmatched junction bases numbered 12, after V lost 2 bases and J lost 7 bases. The CDR3 runs to 17 residues. CDR3 in amino acids: CATSRPSGTGLVQPQHF. CDR3 nucleotide sequence: TGTGCCACCAGCAGACCCTCCGGGACAGGGTTGGTCCAGCCCCAGCATTTT. Full variable domain (remainder filled in from reference TRBV15 and TRBJ1-5): DAMVIQNPRYQVTQFGKPVTLSCSQTLNHNVMYWYQQKSSQAPKLLFHYYDKDFNNEADTPDNFQSRRPNTSFCFLDIRSPGLGDTAMYLCATSRPSGTGLVQPQHFGDGTRLSIL.

The chain couples TRBV5-5 to TRBJ2-2; D is perhaps TRBD1 (5 bases). The germline V and J ends were trimmed by 2 bases and 0 bases, with 8 bases remaining between them. The germline V gene has CDR1 SGHKS and CDR2 YYEKEE (reference sequence). The CDR3 runs to 15 residues. The CDR3 DNA sequence: TGTGCCAGCAGCTTTAAAGGGGCGAACACCGGGGAGCTGTTTTTT. It translates to CASSFKGANTGELFF.

The chain carries TRBV7-2 and TRBJ1-2; D uncertain. Germline V gene lookup returns CDR1 SGHTA and CDR2 FQGNSA. The length of the CDR3 is 12 residues. Trimming left V 11 bases short and J 6 bases short, with 16 bases between. Here the CDR3 reads CAPWTPKNGYTF. The CDR3 DNA is TGTGCCCCGTGGACCCCCAAGAATGGCTACACCTTC. The full variable domain, completed using reference TRBV7-2 and TRBJ1-2, is GAGVSQSPSNKVTEKGKDVELRCDPISGHTALYWYRQSLGQGLEFLIYFQGNSAPDKSGLPSDRFSAERTGGSVSTLTIQRTQQEDSAVYLCAPWTPKNGYTFGSGTRLTVV.

This chain connects TRBV7-7 to TRBJ2-5; D perhaps matches TRBD1 (6 bases). Germline V gene data show CDR1 as SSHAT and CDR2 as FNYEAQ (reference sequence). This CDR3 is built from 14 residues. Trimming took 5 bases from V and 4 from J, leaving 14 bases between them. This chain's CDR3 is CASSATGLPETQYF. The CDR3 nucleotides are TGTGCCAGCAGCGCTACAGGGTTACCAGAGACCCAGTACTTC.

V and J are TRBV13 and TRBJ2-1, with 14 positions matching TRBD2. The CDR3 totals 17 residues. With 5 bases clipped from V and 6 bases from J, the junction kept 9 bases outside the gene matches. CDR1 PRHDT and CDR2 FYEKMQ come from the germline V gene (reference sequence). DNA for the CDR3: TGTGCCAGCAGCCCCAGGACTAGCGGGGGGCCTGGCAATGAGCAGTTCTTC. Encoded protein: CASSPRTSGGPGNEQFF.

The count of this clone is one. This sequence joins TRBV6-5 and TRBJ1-3; 9 nucleotides align to TRBD1. V was clipped by 6 bases and J by 10 bases; unmatched bases: 10. The CDR3 sequence is 14 residues long. In germline, CDR1 is MNHEY, CDR2 SVGAGI. CDR3 in DNA: TGTGCCAGCAGGCCAGGACAGGGGCAAGGGACCATATATTTT. Its translation: CASRPGQGQGTIYF.

Here the CDR3 reads CAIGGPRGLSTDTQYF. CDR3 nucleotide sequence: TGTGCCATCGGGGGGCCCAGGGGCCTTAGCACAGATACGCAGTATTTT. The genes are TRBV10-3 and TRBJ2-3, with D perhaps given as TRBD1 or TRBD2 (6 bases each). Per germline, CDR1 ENHRY and CDR2 SYGVKD. With 8 bases removed from V and 0 bases from J, the gap between germline ends came to 18 bases. The length of the CDR3 is 16 residues.

The gene calls are TRBV7-2 and TRBJ2-3, with 7 bases aligning to TRBD2. CDR1 and CDR2 from the germline V gene are SGHTA and FQGNSA. This CDR3 region has 17 residues. Unmatched junction bases numbered 7, after V lost 1 base and J lost 0 bases. CDR3 amino acids: CASSLGASGPSTDTQYF. DNA of the CDR3: TGTGCCAGCAGCTTAGGAGCTAGCGGCCCTAGCACAGATACGCAGTATTTT.

This clone has just a few counts. In DNA, the CDR3 is TGCGCCAGCAGCCAAGACCCGGGACAGGGGGCTGTGGAGCAGTTCTTC. It yields the protein CASSQDPGQGAVEQFF. This chain links TRBV4-1 with TRBJ2-1; the match to TRBD1 covers 12 bases. The junction had 7 bases not matched to a gene; V was cut back by 0 bases and J by 10 bases. Germline assignment: CDR1 MGHRA and CDR2 YSYEKL. The CDR3 is 16 residues long.

This clone was picked up a small number of times. V is TRBV29-1 and J is TRBJ1-2; weak D call: TRBD1 (5 bases). The CDR3 is 13 amino acids. With 4 bases removed from V and 4 bases from J, the gap between germline ends came to 13 bases. Germline assignment: CDR1 SQVTM and CDR2 ANQGSEA. CDR3 nucleotides: TGCAGCGTTGGGGGGTCGAGCATCTATGGCTACACCTTC. Protein: CSVGGSSIYGYTF.

By sample share, this clone is large (0.1 to 1%). This chain links TRBV2 with TRBJ1-5, with D maybe TRBD1 (5 bases). V was trimmed by 1 base and J by 5 bases, leaving 12 bases between them. This CDR3 comprises 15 residues. The germline CDR1 and CDR2 sequences are SNHLY and FYNNEI. The DNA of the CDR3 is TGTGCCAGCAGTGAAGAGTTGGGGCCCGATCAGCCCCAGCATTTT. This codes for CASSEELGPDQPQHF.

The V and J genes are TRBV30 and TRBJ2-3; 13 bases are a match to TRBD2. Trimming removed 0 bases from V and 3 bases from J; junction bases left unmatched: 0. The CDR3 loop spans 15 amino acids. Germline assignment: CDR1 GTSNPN and CDR2 SVGIG (reference sequence). CDR3 residues: CAWSVGLAGTDTQYF. As DNA, the CDR3 is TGTGCCTGGAGTGTGGGACTAGCGGGGACAGATACGCAGTATTTT.

The CDR3 spells CASINPGIYEKLFF. The CDR3 region has the DNA TGTGCCAGCATTAATCCCGGGATCTATGAAAAACTGTTTTTT. This chain joins TRBV6-1 and TRBJ1-4, with D unresolved. CDR1 is MNHNS, CDR2 SASEGT, per germline. V lost 7 bases, J lost 6 bases, and 15 bases lay in between. This CDR3 region has 14 residues.

V gene TRBV2 combines with J gene TRBJ2-1; 16 bases are a match to TRBD2. The CDR3 has 14 amino acids. V trimming: 6 bases; J trimming: 12 bases; junction bases outside the gene matches: 5. CDR1 SNHLY and CDR2 FYNNEI come from the germline V gene. The CDR3 loop is CASSGTSGGVGQFF. The CDR3 bases are TGTGCCAGCAGCGGGACTAGCGGGGGGGTAGGGCAGTTCTTC.

This chain connects TRBV6-5 to TRBJ2-2; weak D call: TRBD1 (6 bases). CDR1 and CDR2 from the germline V gene are MNHEY and SVGAGI. This CDR3 has 15 residues. V lost 7 bases and J 0 bases, leaving 12 bases between the germline ends. The CDR3 DNA reads TGTGCCAGCACCAGGGGCCACTCGAACACCGGGGAGCTGTTTTTT. It encodes CASTRGHSNTGELFF.

The genes are TRBV6-6 and TRBJ2-1; 7 nucleotides match TRBD1. The CDR3 spans 12 residues. Germline CDR1 is MNHNY and CDR2 is SVGAGI (reference sequence). Trimming removed 5 bases from V and 10 bases from J; junction bases left unmatched: 5. The CDR3 nucleotides are TGTGCCAGCAGTCCAGGGGGTAGAGAGCAGTTCTTC. It codes for CASSPGGREQFF.

In this sample, this clone turned up a few times. The genes are TRBV11-3 and TRBJ1-2, with 7 bases identical to TRBD1. Per the germline V gene, CDR1 is SGHNT and CDR2 is YENEEA. This CDR3 region has 15 residues. V lost 5 bases, J lost 3 bases, and 9 bases stayed unmatched. The DNA of the CDR3 is TGTGCCAGCAGCCAAGCGGGACAGTTTCACTATGGCTACACCTTC. This encodes CASSQAGQFHYGYTF.

V and J are TRBV27 and TRBJ2-2; the D gene could be TRBD1 or TRBD2 (5 bases each). The CDR3 is made up of 16 amino acids. Trimming took off 10 bases at V and 2 bases at J, with 20 bases between the two ends. The germline gives CDR1 MNHEY, CDR2 SMNVEV (reference sequence). CDR3 sequence reads: CATRRRDGRNTGELFF. The CDR3 bases are TGTGCCACCAGACGACGGGACGGAAGAAACACCGGGGAGCTGTTTTTT.

V is TRBV30 and J is TRBJ2-5, with D possibly being TRBD2 (6 bases). Trimming took 6 bases from V and 1 from J, leaving 18 bases between them. This CDR3 comprises 15 residues. From germline, CDR1 is GTSNPN and CDR2 SVGIG (reference sequence). The CDR3: CACWRPWTIQETQYF. In nucleotides, the CDR3 is TGTGCCTGTTGGAGGCCTTGGACTATCCAAGAGACCCAGTACTTC.

V is TRBV27 and J is TRBJ2-3; 9 positions match TRBD1. The CDR3 spans 14 residues. The ends lost 5 bases at V and 8 bases at J; junction bases unmatched: 8. Looked up from germline, CDR1 is MNHEY and CDR2 is SMNVEV (reference sequence). The CDR3 DNA reads as TGTGCCAGCAGTACCGGGACAGGGTCCGTTACGCAGTATTTT. Its protein is CASSTGTGSVTQYF.